Each of the 28 T cell receptor beta chains below was sequenced from the same sample in a study of regulatory T cells in long-lasting Graves disease. The authors built TCR beta libraries using iRepertoire HTBI primers and Arm-PCR of CDR3 regions. TCRdb redid the calling of the multiplex PCR reads with MiXCR, one entry per CDR3 protein. This sample has roughly 500,000 distinct CDR3 sequences, with less than 15% found just once. Described time point: newly diagnosed GD, antithyroid drugs for less than 3 months. Extracted RNA from PBMCs served as the source of the TCR library. In addition, the sample was reused for a study of T cells in Graves' hyperthyroidism and ophthalmopathy.

The specimen comprised peripheral blood mononuclear cells (PBMCs), sampled at new diagnosis, from a patient treated with antithyroid drugs. The receptors here all came from a man aged 25 to 40 with Graves disease.

This clonotype was picked up many times. The gene calls are TRBV11-1 and TRBJ2-7; D may be TRBD1 or TRBD2 (5 bases each). Trimming stripped 1 base from V and 8 bases from J, with 15 bases between. Germline CDR1 SGHAT, CDR2 FQDESV (reference sequence). The CDR3 totals 14 residues. The CDR3 coding sequence is TGTGCCAGCAGCTTAGACAAACACCGGGACCAGCAGTACTTC. It translates to CASSLDKHRDQQYF.

This rearrangement joins TRBV2 to TRBJ1-4; D is possibly TRBD1 (5 bases). This CDR3 region has 15 residues. V shed 6 bases and J shed 4 bases, with 15 bases lying between them. The germline V gene encodes CDR1 SNHLY and CDR2 FYNNEI. In DNA form, the CDR3 reads TGTGCCAGCAGAGTACCAGGGACCGTTAATGAAAAACTGTTTTTT. Translating gives CASRVPGTVNEKLFF.

Only a few counts were recorded for this clonotype. The chain employs TRBV9 and TRBJ2-7; TRBD1 matches 8 bases. CDR3 size: 15 residues. Germline loops: CDR1 SGDLS, CDR2 YYNGEE. The V and J ends lost 3 bases and 5 bases, in that order; junction bases with no gene match: 10. The chain's CDR3 is CASSASPGQVNEQYF. DNA of the CDR3: TGTGCCAGCAGCGCTTCCCCGGGACAGGTGAACGAGCAGTACTTC.

This clonotype was seen ten or more times. The chain recombines TRBV29-1 with TRBJ1-5; TRBD1 might be the D (5 bases). There are 13 residues in the CDR3. Germline CDR1 is SQVTM and CDR2 is ANQGSEA. Deletions cut 0 bases from V and 5 bases from J, with 8 bases between. CDR3 sequence: CSVEEGVDQPQHF. As DNA, the CDR3 is TGCAGCGTTGAAGAGGGGGTGGATCAGCCCCAGCATTTT.

Many counts were recorded for this clonotype. The chain links TRBV6-5 to TRBJ1-2; D uncertain. Germline V gene sequence: CDR1 MNHEY, CDR2 SVGAGI. The length of the CDR3 is 14 residues. V was pared by 0 bases and J by 7 bases, with 12 bases between. The CDR3, as DNA: TGTGCCAGCAGTTACTCTCCCGGGGAAGGTGGCTACACCTTC. Translated, it gives CASSYSPGEGGYTF.

Concerning this clonotype: A single base separates this from a much larger clone, so it may be a read error. The V gene is TRBV2, the J gene TRBJ2-5; D is undetermined. The CDR3 has 12 amino acids. Germline V gene lookup returns CDR1 SNHLY and CDR2 FYNNEI. Trimming cost V 3 bases and J 7 bases, with 9 bases left between them. The DNA of the CDR3 is TGTGCCAGCAGTGACAATTTGGGGACCCAGTACTTC. It translates to CASSDNLGTQYF. Full variable domain (missing parts from reference TRBV2 and TRBJ2-5): EPEVTQTPSHQVTQMGQEVILRCVPISNHLYFYWYRQILGQKVEFLVSFYNNEISEKSEIFDDQFSVERPDGSNFTLKIRSTKLEDSAMYFCASSDNLGTQYFGPGTRLLVL.

The table lists this clonotype with many counts. This rearrangement joins TRBV10-3 to TRBJ2-5; D uncertain. V lost 11 bases, J lost 5 bases, and 21 bases lay in between. This CDR3 comprises 14 residues. In germline, CDR1 is ENHRY, CDR2 SYGVKD. This CDR3 reads CAVGPAPPSETQYF. The CDR3, as DNA: TGTGCCGTCGGGCCAGCACCCCCATCGGAGACCCAGTACTTC.

This clonotype has only a few counts. This chain uses TRBV10-2 with TRBJ2-7, with 12 bases matching TRBD2. The V gene end was trimmed by 4 bases and the J gene end by 2 bases; junction bases not matched to a gene: 9. The CDR3 is made up of 17 amino acids. Germline assignment: CDR1 WSHSY and CDR2 SAAADI. CDR3 residues: CASSGPTSGRGTYEQYF. As DNA, the CDR3 is TGCGCCAGCAGTGGGCCGACTAGCGGGAGAGGAACCTACGAGCAGTACTTC.

The table lists this clonotype with many counts. This rearrangement joins TRBV6-1 to TRBJ2-7, with D uncertain. Per the germline V gene, CDR1 is MNHNS and CDR2 is SASEGT. CDR3 length: 13 amino acids. V was clipped by 2 bases and J by 0 bases, with 5 bases between them. The CDR3 nucleotides read TGTGCCAGCAGTGAAAGCAGCTCCTACGAGCAGTACTTC. The encoded protein is CASSESSSYEQYF.

This chain connects TRBV6-1 to TRBJ2-2; perhaps TRBD1 as D (6 bases). Between the trimmed V and J ends, which lost 5 bases and 3 bases, there was a span of 13 bases. The length of the CDR3 is 15 residues. Looked up from germline, CDR1 is MNHNS and CDR2 is SASEGT. DNA for the CDR3: TGTGCCAGCAGTCCCCCGGACAGAGACACCGGGGAGCTGTTTTTT. Translated, it gives CASSPPDRDTGELFF.

This clonotype was seen ten or more times. The gene calls are TRBV2 and TRBJ2-7; 7 nucleotides align to TRBD2. The CDR3 spans 14 residues. Germline loops: CDR1 SNHLY, CDR2 FYNNEI. J was trimmed by 1 base and V by 1 base; bases with no gene match: 1. CDR3 coding DNA: TGTGCCAGCAGTGAAGGTAGCGGGTCCTACGAGCAGTACTTC. Its translation: CASSEGSGSYEQYF.

On this clonotype: An end of the junction does not agree with germline; a read error may underlie this. The V gene is TRBV20-1, the J gene TRBJ2-7; TRBD2 matches 7 bases. CDR1 is DFQATT and CDR2 is SNEGSKA in the germline V gene (reference sequence). This CDR3 has 12 residues. CDR3 bases: TGCAGTGCAGCGGGGCCCCACTACGAGCAGTCCTTC. Residues: CSAAGPHYEQSF.

This clonotype was seen at least ten times. This chain joins TRBV5-5 and TRBJ1-2, with 7 positions matching TRBD1. The CDR3 length is 15 residues. The ends lost 3 bases at V and 4 bases at J; junction bases unmatched: 9. CDR1 SGHKS and CDR2 YYEKEE come from the germline V gene (reference sequence). The CDR3 DNA follows: TGTGCCAGCAGCTGGACCCGCGGGACAGTCTATGGCTACACCTTC. It translates to CASSWTRGTVYGYTF.

This clonotype has a count of ten or more. The rearrangement joins TRBV20-1 to TRBJ2-1; 10 positions match TRBD2. The V and J ends lost 6 bases and 6 bases, in that order; junction bases with no gene match: 11. This CDR3 contains 15 residues. Germline assignment: CDR1 DFQATT and CDR2 SNEGSKA (reference sequence). DNA of the CDR3: TGCAGTGCGCTTCCCCTAGCGGGAGCCTCCAATGAGCAGTTCTTC. It specifies CSALPLAGASNEQFF.

V and J are TRBV20-1 and TRBJ2-5; D perhaps matches TRBD2 (6 bases). Trimming left V 0 bases short and J 1 base short, with 15 bases between. Germline CDR1 DFQATT, CDR2 SNEGSKA (reference sequence). The CDR3 spans 16 residues. The CDR3 sequence is CSARDWGTPLQETQYF. In DNA form, the CDR3 reads TGCAGTGCTAGAGATTGGGGGACTCCCCTCCAAGAGACCCAGTACTTC.

There are a few counts of this clonotype. The rearrangement joins TRBV6-1 to TRBJ1-2; 8 bases map to TRBD1. Trimming cost V 7 bases and J 4 bases; bases outside gene matches: 20. The CDR3 contains 18 residues. The germline V gene has CDR1 MNHNS and CDR2 SASEGT. CDR3 in DNA: TGTGCCAGCACCTTCACTCGGGGACAGGCCGGGCGCGGCTATGGCTACACCTTC. It specifies CASTFTRGQAGRGYGYTF.

This clonotype occurred many times. The chain is built from TRBV12-3 or TRBV12-4 and TRBJ2-7; D might be TRBD1 or TRBD2, each matching 5 bases. The CDR3 covers 14 residues. V was cut by 4 bases and J by 2 bases, with 12 bases left in between. CDR3 sequence (DNA): TGTGCCAGCAGTTGGGAAGGGACCGCCTACGAGCAGTACTTC. Translating it yields CASSWEGTAYEQYF.

This clonotype occurred a few times. A much more abundant neighbour one base away suggests this may be a read error. The chain recombines TRBV11-2 with TRBJ2-3; D remains ambiguous. Germline assignment: CDR1 SGHAT and CDR2 FQNNGV. The CDR3 is made up of 14 amino acids. CDR3 DNA sequence: TGTGCCAGCGGCTTATCGATGAGCACAGATACGCAGTATTTT. Protein product: CASGLSMSTDTQYF.

The table lists this clonotype with a few counts. The chain joins TRBV11-3 to TRBJ2-5, with TRBD2 identical over 8 bases. This CDR3 spans 15 amino acids. Trimming at V came to 7 bases and at J to 5 bases, leaving 12 bases not matched to a gene. Germline V gene lookup returns CDR1 SGHNT and CDR2 YENEEA. This CDR3 reads CASTPLGRARETQYF. The CDR3 nucleotides read TGTGCCAGCACCCCTCTCGGGAGGGCCCGGGAGACCCAGTACTTC.

The V gene is TRBV20-1, the J gene TRBJ1-1; TRBD1 aligns across 8 bases. The V and J ends lost 3 bases and 2 bases, in that order; junction bases with no gene match: 5. There are 14 residues in the CDR3. Germline V gives CDR1 DFQATT, CDR2 SNEGSKA (reference sequence). As DNA, the CDR3 is TGCAGTGCTAGGACAGGGGCAGGAAACACTGAAGCTTTCTTT. Amino acids: CSARTGAGNTEAFF.

V gene TRBV3-1 combines with J gene TRBJ2-7; the D gene is possibly TRBD2 (5 bases). V was pared by 3 bases and J by 2 bases, with 17 bases between. Germline V gene sequence: CDR1 LGHDT, CDR2 YNNKEL (reference sequence). The CDR3 extends over 16 amino acids. CDR3 nucleotides: TGTGCCAGCAGCCATTCCCCGGAGGAGTTCACCTACGAGCAGTACTTC. Its protein product is CASSHSPEEFTYEQYF.

The J gene is TRBJ2-6, the V gene TRBV18; no reliable D call. The V gene lost 5 bases and the J gene lost 1 base, with 9 bases spanning the gap. From germline, CDR1 is KGHSH and CDR2 LQKENI. The CDR3 is 15 amino acids. The CDR3 loop reads CASSTWQSGANVLTF. The CDR3 DNA is TGTGCCAGCTCAACCTGGCAATCTGGGGCCAACGTCCTGACTTTC.

As concerns this clonotype: A much larger clone differs from this one at a single base, so this may be a read error. The genes are TRBV2 and TRBJ2-7, with TRBD1 matching 9 bases. The length of the CDR3 is 14 residues. Germline V gives CDR1 SNHLY, CDR2 FYNNEI. The CDR3 DNA is TGTGCCAGCACTACCGGGACAGGGCTAGGAGGCTACAGCTTC. Encoded protein: CASTTGTGLGGYSF.

The chain is built from TRBV19 and TRBJ2-7, with D possibly being TRBD1 (6 bases). This CDR3 is 13 amino acids long. In germline, CDR1 is LNHDA, CDR2 SQIVND (reference sequence). The germline V and J ends were trimmed by 7 bases and 2 bases, with 12 bases remaining between them. CDR3 DNA sequence: TGTGCCAGTACCGACAGGTCCACCTACGAGCAGTACTTC. The encoded protein is CASTDRSTYEQYF. Variable domain in full (rest from reference TRBV19 and TRBJ2-7): DGGITQSPKYLFRKEGQNVTLSCEQNLNHDAMYWYRQDPGQGLRLIYYSQIVNDFQKGDIAEGYSVSREKKESFPLTVTSAQKNPTAFYLCASTDRSTYEQYFGPGTRLTVT.

This clonotype was detected many times. V and J are TRBV27 and TRBJ2-1; a weak D match, TRBD1 (5 bases). This CDR3 has 14 amino acids. V gave up 4 bases and J gave up 5 bases, with 12 bases separating them. Germline loops: CDR1 MNHEY, CDR2 SMNVEV (reference sequence). The DNA of the CDR3 is TGTGCCAGCAGTTCCCAGGGCCTACACAATGAGCAGTTCTTC. It specifies CASSSQGLHNEQFF.

In this sample, this clonotype turned up a few times. The rearrangement links TRBV7-9 to TRBJ1-2, with D possibly being TRBD1 (6 bases). CDR3 length equals 12 residues. V was pared by 5 bases and J by 5 bases, with 9 bases between. Germline V CDR1 and CDR2: SEHNR, FQNEAQ (reference sequence). This CDR3 reads CASSPGQYGYTF. The CDR3 nucleotides are TGTGCCAGCAGCCCTGGACAGTATGGCTACACCTTC.

The chain couples TRBV9 to TRBJ2-1; D possibly uses TRBD1 or TRBD2 (5 bases each). This CDR3 has 18 residues. Per the germline V gene, CDR1 is SGDLS and CDR2 is YYNGEE. Trimming took 0 bases from V and 0 from J, leaving 16 bases between them. The CDR3 loop is CASSVGGRWGNSYNEQFF. The DNA for the CDR3 is TGTGCCAGCAGCGTAGGGGGGAGATGGGGGAACTCCTACAATGAGCAGTTCTTC.

CDR3 amino acids: CASSPTLTSSYEQYF. Here the CDR3 DNA reads TGCGCCAGCAGCCCGACGCTTACGAGCTCCTACGAGCAGTACTTC. The genes are TRBV5-1 and TRBJ2-7; D is unresolved. Looked up from germline, CDR1 is SGHRS and CDR2 is YFSETQ. V lost 4 bases to trimming and J lost 0 bases, with 14 bases between them. The CDR3 sequence is 15 residues long. Drawing the rest from reference TRBV5-1 and TRBJ2-7, the complete variable domain is KAGVTQTPRYLIKTRGQQVTLSCSPISGHRSVSWYQQTPGQGLQFLFEYFSETQRNKGNFPGRFSGRQFSNSRSEMNVSTLELGDSALYLCASSPTLTSSYEQYFGPGTRLTVT.